A single sample is the source of the 14 T cell receptor beta chains below, sequenced in a study of technical replicates of blood from a handful of donors. TCRdb keeps only in-frame clones here, not all; method: immunoSEQ multiplex PCR. The table has tens of thousands of clones, 90% to 95% seen once. Sequenced: T cells isolated from PBMCs. The origin of the receptors is a human donor in good health.

The chain combines TRBV18 with TRBJ2-3; 10 bases line up with TRBD2. The CDR3 has 16 amino acids. Germline trimming cut 10 bases from V and 2 bases from J; bases unmatched to any gene: 12. CDR1 is KGHSH and CDR2 is LQKENI in the germline V gene. The CDR3 DNA sequence: TGTGCCACCTCGCCCCGGGGACTAGCGAACACAGATACGCAGTATTTT. It translates to CATSPRGLANTDTQYF.

J is TRBJ1-5 and V is TRBV30; no reliable D call. The germline V and J ends were trimmed by 0 bases and 5 bases, with 8 bases remaining between them. This CDR3 comprises 13 residues. Germline V gene sequence: CDR1 GTSNPN, CDR2 SVGIG (reference sequence). The DNA of the CDR3 is TGTGCCTGGAGTGTACGGGAGGATCAGCCCCAGCATTTT. Its protein is CAWSVREDQPQHF.

CDR3 DNA: TGTGCCTGGAGCGCGAATGAAAAACTGTTTTTT. It codes for CAWSANEKLFF. The chain recombines TRBV30 with TRBJ1-4; D gene uncertain. The CDR3 sequence is 11 residues long. V was cut by 3 bases and J by 5 bases, with 4 bases left in between. Germline CDR1 GTSNPN, CDR2 SVGIG (reference sequence).

The rearrangement links TRBV7-9 to TRBJ2-3; 8 positions agree with TRBD2. Germline V CDR1 and CDR2: SEHNR, FQNEAQ (reference sequence). V shed 4 bases, J shed 3 bases, and the junction held 3 bases outside the gene matches. The CDR3 length is 14 residues. The CDR3 is CASSSGLETDTQYF. The CDR3, as DNA: TGTGCCAGCAGCTCGGGACTAGAAACAGATACGCAGTATTTT.

The V gene is TRBV5-1, the J gene TRBJ1-5; D possibly corresponds to TRBD1 (5 bases). V was shortened by 4 bases and J by 5 bases, with 16 bases between the two germline ends. The CDR3 consists of 15 residues. CDR1 SGHRS and CDR2 YFSETQ come from the germline V gene. The CDR3 DNA is TGCGCCAGCAGCCCATCGGGGGAGAGCTATCAGCCCCAGCATTTT. The encoded protein is CASSPSGESYQPQHF.

This chain connects TRBV28 to TRBJ1-1, with 7 bases lining up with TRBD1. The CDR3 extends over 14 amino acids. V trimming: 4 bases; J trimming: 0 bases; junction bases outside the gene matches: 2. CDR1 and CDR2 (germline): MDHEN, SYDVKM. CDR3: CASSSGQLNTEAFF. CDR3 nucleotides: TGTGCCAGCAGTTCGGGACAGTTGAACACTGAAGCTTTCTTT.

The V and J genes are TRBV5-4 and TRBJ2-7; D is perhaps TRBD2 (6 bases). Trimming left V 3 bases short and J 0 bases short, with 16 bases between. Germline CDR1 reads SGHNT; CDR2 reads YYREEE (reference sequence). This CDR3 comprises 16 residues. In DNA, the CDR3 is TGTGCCAGCAGCTCCCCGGGGGACGGACCCTCCTACGAGCAGTACTTC. It translates to CASSSPGDGPSYEQYF.

The chain is built from TRBV4-1 and TRBJ2-3; 10 nucleotides agree with TRBD2. The CDR3 extends over 15 amino acids. V trimming: 4 bases; J trimming: 5 bases; junction bases outside the gene matches: 6. Germline assignment: CDR1 MGHRA and CDR2 YSYEKL. This chain's CDR3 is CASSRLGLAEDTQYF. DNA for the CDR3: TGCGCCAGCAGCCGATTAGGACTAGCGGAAGATACGCAGTATTTT.

This chain links TRBV5-1 with TRBJ1-2; no definite D call. In germline, CDR1 is SGHRS, CDR2 YFSETQ. Trimming pared 4 bases from V and 5 bases from J, leaving 12 bases between. This CDR3 has 13 amino acids. The CDR3 DNA follows: TGCGCCAGCAGCGCCGCGCGGGCTTATGGCTACACCTTC. This gives the protein CASSAARAYGYTF.

V is TRBV30 and J is TRBJ1-5; D is perhaps TRBD1 (6 bases). This CDR3 contains 13 residues. Germline lookup yields CDR1 GTSNPN and CDR2 SVGIG (reference sequence). Trimming shortened V by 3 bases and J by 6 bases, and 12 bases separated the two germline ends. This CDR3 reads CAWSLGGLQPQHF. The CDR3 DNA is TGTGCCTGGAGCCTGGGGGGGCTTCAGCCCCAGCATTTT. Full variable domain (rest looked up from reference TRBV30 and TRBJ1-5): SQTIHQWPATLVQPVGSPLSLECTVEGTSNPNLYWYRQAAGRGLQLLFYSVGIGQISSEVPQNLSASRPQDRQFILSSKKLLLSDSGFYLCAWSLGGLQPQHFGDGTRLSIL.

This sequence joins TRBV4-2 and TRBJ2-1, with D perhaps TRBD1 (7 bases). This CDR3 is 20 amino acids long. CDR1 is LGHNA, CDR2 YNFKEQ, per germline. Deletions cut 0 bases from V and 4 bases from J, with 25 bases between. Here the CDR3 DNA reads TGTGCCAGCAGCCAAGACCGTGTGCTAGATGGCAGGGGGGTTTACAATGAGCAGTTCTTC. Its translation is CASSQDRVLDGRGVYNEQFF.

The rearrangement links TRBV15 to TRBJ2-7, with 11 bases aligning to TRBD1. The CDR3 consists of 16 residues. The germline CDR1 and CDR2 sequences are LNHNV and YYDKDF (reference sequence). Germline trimming cut 6 bases from V and 3 bases from J; bases unmatched to any gene: 10. The CDR3 coding sequence is TGTGCCACCAGTTTAGAGCCGGGACAGGGGGGCTACGAGCAGTACTTC. It translates to CATSLEPGQGGYEQYF.

The chain combines TRBV5-1 with TRBJ2-7; 8 positions match TRBD1. The CDR3 runs 14 residues. V gave up 4 bases and J gave up 4 bases; unmatched junction bases: 7. Germline V gives CDR1 SGHRS, CDR2 YFSETQ. The CDR3 coding sequence is TGCGCCAGCAGCCCTGGACAGGGCGCATACGAGCAGTACTTC. Residues: CASSPGQGAYEQYF.

V usage is TRBV2 and J usage is TRBJ2-1, with TRBD1 matching 9 bases. Germline CDR1 SNHLY, CDR2 FYNNEI. The junction had 10 bases not matched to a gene; V was cut back by 6 bases and J by 7 bases. CDR3 size: 15 residues. The CDR3 loop is CASRDTGGVGNEQFF. CDR3 nucleotides: TGTGCCAGCAGGGACACAGGGGGCGTAGGTAATGAGCAGTTCTTC.